This paragraph reports one T cell receptor beta chain. Busulfan-fludarabine conditioning, marrow transplant, and cyclophosphamide on days +3 and +4 were administered. This sample was included in a study of T cells after posttransplantation cyclophosphamide. Some clones are missing from TCRdb's copy, which holds only in-frame ones; the method was immunoSEQ multiplex PCR. Of 12,000 or so clones listed, 70% to 90% are singletons. Looked up from germline, CDR1 is LNHDA and CDR2 is SQIVND (reference sequence). The CDR3 consists of 13 residues. J lost 6 bases, V lost 3 bases, and 1 base had no gene match. Here the sequenced sample was PBMCs, taken after allogeneic stem cell transplant with posttransplant cyclophosphamide. This rearrangement joins TRBV19 to TRBJ1-4; 7 bases align to TRBD1. This sequence was found in a female patient aged 50-59 years who received an allogeneic stem cell transplant from a related donor, was CMV-positive, and had no GVHD. Some T cells here may be from the graft donor. The CDR3 bases are TGTGCCAGTAGTATGGGACAGTATGAAAAACTGTTTTTT. This sequence encodes CASSMGQYEKLFF.